This TCR beta chain was obtained from a study of identical twins. With respect to this clonotype: The target antigen is unknown.

From the 5' RACE reads, TCRdb called clonotypes with MiXCR, one entry per CDR3 protein. In the table there are about 470,000 distinct CDR3 sequences, 20% to 25% of which are singletons. Study conclusions and caveats: A partial confounding effect on zero-insertion analyses could come from invariant MAIT and iNKT cells.

The data were also submitted as part of a second study, on T cells expressing NK-cell markers. This second study says: Eight donors were sequenced, of whom seven were HCMV-seropositive, while the remaining one was HCMV-seronegative. Whether expanded NKG2C+ T cell clones were HCMV specific stayed uncertain.

This TCR derives from a young woman in good health. Sequenced material: CD4+ T cells sorted from blood.

For the CDR3, the DNA is TGCGCCAGCAGCCGACTAGCGGGTAAGACCAAGCAGTACTTC. It is translated as CASSRLAGKTKQYF. This chain links TRBV10-2 with TRBJ2-7; TRBD2 matches at 10 bases. Trimming at V came to 6 bases and at J to 8 bases, leaving 10 bases not matched to a gene. Germline V gene data show CDR1 as WSHSY and CDR2 as SAAADI. The CDR3 runs 14 residues.